This is a list of T cell receptor beta chains from one sample in a study of blood T cell repertoires in COVID-19. Repertoires were generated with immunoSEQ multiplex PCR, while TCRdb's copy carries only in-frame clones and drops some. The table records about 28,000 clones, roughly 87% of them present only once. Sequencing was performed on peripheral blood. The source is a man aged 55-75 years with active COVID-19. Both conserved end residues are part of each CDR3.

CDR3aa | j_gene | v_gene
CASSWRETKAGNSYEQYF | TRBJ2-7 | TRBV7-6
CAWSVLGYEQFF | TRBJ2-1 | TRBV30
CASSLYGTGVEKLFF | TRBJ1-4 | TRBV5-6
CASSLPTGAQEKLFF | TRBJ1-4 | TRBV5-5
CATRELSSYEQYF | TRBJ2-7 | TRBV15
CASSFPSPQNYGYTF | TRBJ1-2 | TRBV28
CASSDSAGGDYGYTF | TRBJ1-2 | TRBV9
CASRLAGDYTQYF | TRBJ2-3 | TRBV5-4
CASSSPGSYEQYF | TRBJ2-7 | TRBV5-1
CASSPLAGSEGEQYF | TRBJ2-7 | TRBV18
CATSPGEAYGYTF | TRBJ1-2 | TRBV6-5
CASSKFGDRGQNIQYF | TRBJ2-4 | TRBV19
CASSFYMMREGANVLTF | TRBJ2-6 | TRBV7-9
CASSSTSGGAWSYNEQFF | TRBJ2-1 | TRBV5-1
CSVESGGRDEQYF | TRBJ2-7 | TRBV29-1
CASTGGTSNEKLFF | TRBJ1-4 | TRBV5-4
CASSLGRDRINYGYTF | TRBJ1-2 | TRBV5-4
CASTPKQGSKNIQYF | TRBJ2-4 | TRBV19
CASSGQGARGNTIYF | TRBJ1-3 | TRBV7-9
CATSDPQFTEQYF | TRBJ2-7 | TRBV24-1
CSVRWGGSGTGELFF | TRBJ2-2 | TRBV29-1
CASSISGRTRGTQYF | TRBJ2-5 | TRBV19